This passage covers 20 T cell receptor beta chains from one sample sequenced in a study of T cell responses to AZD1222 COVID-19 vaccine. Some clones are missing from TCRdb's copy, which holds only in-frame ones; the method was immunoSEQ multiplex PCR. Among over 130,000 clones listed, 80% to 95% were seen once. The material was peripheral blood, obtained 28 days after the second AZD1222 dose. The receptors derive from an adult who received the AZD1222 COVID-19 vaccine.

A single count supports this clone. This chain joins TRBV7-2 and TRBJ2-1; TRBD2 matches at 8 bases. Germline V CDR1 and CDR2: SGHTA, FQGNSA. Germline trimming cut 7 bases from V and 7 bases from J; bases unmatched to any gene: 15. The CDR3 consists of 16 residues. The CDR3 is CASNLVGTSLKNEQFF. The CDR3 DNA reads as TGTGCCAGCAACCTTGTAGGGACTAGTCTTAAGAATGAGCAGTTCTTC.

The chain joins TRBV5-1 to TRBJ1-1; D is unclear. This CDR3 is 15 amino acids long. Trimming removed 1 base from V and 2 bases from J, with 12 bases in between. CDR1 is SGHRS, CDR2 YFSETQ, per germline. The CDR3 sequence is CASSLYDNLNTEAFF. For the CDR3, the DNA is TGCGCCAGCAGCTTGTACGACAACTTAAACACTGAAGCTTTCTTT.

V usage is TRBV30 and J usage is TRBJ1-4, with D unclear. CDR1 and CDR2 (germline): GTSNPN, SVGIG (reference sequence). Trimming took off 1 base at V and 10 bases at J, with 10 bases between the two ends. This CDR3 spans 12 amino acids. The CDR3 DNA follows: TGTGCCTGGAGTGAGAGTATCGGAAAACTGTTTTTT. It encodes CAWSESIGKLFF. Using reference TRBV30 and TRBJ1-4 for the parts outside the CDR3, the full variable domain is SQTIHQWPATLVQPVGSPLSLECTVEGTSNPNLYWYRQAAGRGLQLLFYSVGIGQISSEVPQNLSASRPQDRQFILSSKKLLLSDSGFYLCAWSESIGKLFFGSGTQLSVL.

This chain uses TRBV7-3 with TRBJ2-6; the D gene could be TRBD1 or TRBD2 (5 bases each). Trimming left V 0 bases short and J 2 bases short, with 8 bases between. Germline values: CDR1 SGHTA, CDR2 FQGTGA. CDR3 length: 16 amino acids. The CDR3 sequence is CASSLTRGAGANVLTF. The CDR3 DNA reads TGTGCCAGCAGCTTAACGCGAGGGGCTGGGGCCAACGTCCTGACTTTC.

The chain recombines TRBV2 with TRBJ2-1; 10 bases fit TRBD1. The CDR3 sequence is 16 residues long. The germline gives CDR1 SNHLY, CDR2 FYNNEI. V dropped 11 bases and J dropped 2; count of bases not matched to a gene: 12. DNA for the CDR3: TGTGCCGGAAGGGACAGGGGAAACCCAACCTACAATGAGCAGTTCTTC. Its translation: CAGRDRGNPTYNEQFF.

V usage is TRBV4-3 and J usage is TRBJ2-3, with 8 bases lining up with TRBD1. In germline, CDR1 is LGHNA, CDR2 YSLEER. This CDR3 region has 15 residues. V gave up 3 bases and J gave up 4 bases; unmatched junction bases: 6. The CDR3 loop is CASSQSRDRPDTQYF. CDR3 bases: TGCGCCAGCAGCCAGAGCCGGGACAGGCCAGATACGCAGTATTTT.

The chain employs TRBV4-1 and TRBJ1-4, with 7 bases aligning to TRBD1. Germline V gene lookup returns CDR1 MGHRA and CDR2 YSYEKL. This CDR3 is 14 amino acids long. Germline trimming cut 4 bases from V and 8 bases from J; bases unmatched to any gene: 7. The chain's CDR3 is CASSPGQQEEKLFF. DNA of the CDR3: TGCGCCAGCAGCCCGGGACAGCAAGAGGAAAAACTGTTTTTT.

The V gene is TRBV7-2, the J gene TRBJ2-3; 7 bases map to TRBD2. V was pared by 5 bases and J by 7 bases, with 15 bases of the junction left unmatched. Germline CDR1 is SGHTA and CDR2 is FQGNSA. The CDR3 is 16 amino acids. The DNA of the CDR3 is TGTGCCAGCAGCGAAGCCAGCGGGACGATTCCGAATACGCAGTATTTT. It translates to CASSEASGTIPNTQYF.

V usage is TRBV28 and J usage is TRBJ2-4; perhaps TRBD1 as D (5 bases). Germline values: CDR1 MDHEN, CDR2 SYDVKM. The CDR3 covers 15 residues. V was clipped by 5 bases and J by 1 base, with 12 bases between them. CDR3 DNA sequence: TGTGCCAGCAGTCCAGGGAATGTGGCCAAAAACATTCAGTACTTC. Protein: CASSPGNVAKNIQYF.

This rearrangement joins TRBV20-1 to TRBJ1-1, with D uncertain. The CDR3 is 11 amino acids. V was shortened by 5 bases and J by 7 bases, with 11 bases between the two germline ends. Germline assignment: CDR1 DFQATT and CDR2 SNEGSKA (reference sequence). The DNA of the CDR3 is TGCAGTGCTTCGACCGGGGATGAAGCTTTCTTT. As protein: CSASTGDEAFF.

The CDR3 sequence: CASSRRGDNSPLHF. In DNA, the CDR3 is TGTGCCAGCAGCCGCCGAGGGGATAATTCACCCCTCCACTTT. This chain connects TRBV27 to TRBJ1-6, with D possibly TRBD1 on 5 matching bases. The CDR3 runs to 14 residues. Germline CDR1 and CDR2: MNHEY and SMNVEV (reference sequence). Trimming pared 6 bases from V and 5 bases from J, leaving 11 bases between.

J is TRBJ1-2 and V is TRBV3-1 (or the pseudogene TRBV3-2); D might be TRBD1 (5 bases). The CDR3 length is 14 residues. Trimming took off 4 bases at V and 4 bases at J, with 13 bases between the two ends. Per germline, CDR1 LGHDT and CDR2 YNNKEL (reference sequence). The CDR3 protein is CASSPQQEGYGYTF. As DNA, the CDR3 is TGTGCCAGCAGCCCACAACAGGAGGGCTATGGCTACACCTTC.

The chain links TRBV6-1 to TRBJ2-2; D remains ambiguous. This CDR3 has 14 residues. Trimming stripped 2 bases from V and 7 bases from J, with 11 bases between. Germline V CDR1 and CDR2: MNHNS, SASEGT. This CDR3 is CASSEWPQIGELFF. In DNA, the CDR3 is TGTGCCAGCAGTGAATGGCCCCAGATCGGGGAGCTGTTTTTT.

J is TRBJ2-2 and V is TRBV3-1 (or the pseudogene TRBV3-2), with 9 bases that match TRBD2. Germline V gives CDR1 LGHDT, CDR2 YNNKEL (reference sequence). With V trimmed by 2 bases and J by 4 bases, 8 bases remained unmatched. The CDR3 is 17 residues long. This CDR3 reads CASSQPPAGGITGELFF. The DNA for the CDR3 is TGTGCCAGCAGCCAACCGCCAGCGGGAGGTATCACCGGGGAGCTGTTTTTT.

The chain joins TRBV3-1 (or the pseudogene TRBV3-2) to TRBJ2-7, with D possibly matching TRBD2 (6 bases). The V and J ends lost 4 bases and 1 base respectively, with 11 bases between them. CDR1 is LGHDT and CDR2 is YNNKEL in the germline V gene (reference sequence). This CDR3 has 14 amino acids. The DNA for the CDR3 is TGTGCCAGCAGCCCCGGGACTGGATCCTACGAGCAGTACTTC. The encoded protein is CASSPGTGSYEQYF.

The J gene is TRBJ2-1, the V gene TRBV11-2; 10 bases are a match to TRBD2. CDR1 is SGHAT and CDR2 is FQNNGV in the germline V gene. The trim removed 1 base at V and 5 bases at J, leaving 2 bases unmatched. This CDR3 spans 15 amino acids. The CDR3 DNA reads TGTGCCAGCAGCTTAGGGACTAGCGGAAACAATGAGCAGTTCTTC. Translation gives CASSLGTSGNNEQFF.

This sequence joins TRBV29-1 and TRBJ1-2, with D maybe TRBD1 (6 bases). CDR3 length: 15 residues. The germline CDR1 and CDR2 sequences are SQVTM and ANQGSEA. Trimming stripped 0 bases from V and 3 bases from J, with 14 bases between. In DNA, the CDR3 is TGCAGCGTTGAAGAGCGTTGGGGGCGAGACTATGGCTACACCTTC. Residues: CSVEERWGRDYGYTF. Complete variable domain (other parts from reference TRBV29-1 and TRBJ1-2): SAVISQKPSRDICQRGTSLTIQCQVDSQVTMMFWYRQQPGQSLTLIATANQGSEATYESGFVIDKFPISRPNLTFSTLTVSNMSPEDSSIYLCSVEERWGRDYGYTFGSGTRLTVV.

In its sample, this clone was seen a few times. The CDR3 bases are TGTGCCAGCAGTTCAAGGACAGGGATCGATCAGCCCCAGCATTTT. It is translated as CASSSRTGIDQPQHF. This chain joins TRBV28 and TRBJ1-5; TRBD1 agrees at 8 bases. The CDR3 is 15 amino acids. V trimming: 4 bases; J trimming: 5 bases; junction bases outside the gene matches: 7. CDR1 is MDHEN and CDR2 is SYDVKM in the germline V gene. The full variable domain, rest sourced from reference TRBV28 and TRBJ1-5, is DVKVTQSSRYLVKRTGEKVFLECVQDMDHENMFWYRQDPGLGLRLIYFSYDVKMKEKGDIPEGYSVSREKKERFSLILESASTNQTSMYLCASSSRTGIDQPQHFGDGTRLSIL.

The gene calls are TRBV6-1 and TRBJ1-2; D gene ambiguous. The ends were cut back, 3 bases at V and 5 bases at J, with 13 bases in the middle. The CDR3 is 14 amino acids. Per the germline V gene, CDR1 is MNHNS and CDR2 is SASEGT. CDR3: CASSEDTVFYGYTF. DNA of the CDR3: TGTGCCAGCAGTGAGGATACAGTATTTTATGGCTACACCTTC.

This chain uses TRBV6-1 with TRBJ2-7, with 8 bases that match TRBD2. Germline loops: CDR1 MNHNS, CDR2 SASEGT. CDR3 length equals 14 residues. V lost 4 bases to trimming and J lost 3 bases; unmatched junction nucleotides: 5. In DNA, the CDR3 is TGTGCCAGCAGTGTAGCACTAGCGGACTACGAGCAGTACTTC. Its protein is CASSVALADYEQYF.